The text below deals with one TCR beta chain. Its target is not known. The study sorted every CD8+ T cell subset in triplicate at 270,000 or so cells each. CD45RO-CCR7+CD27+CD95- marked naive CD8+ T cells. Germline V gene data show CDR1 as DFQATT and CDR2 as SNEGSKA (reference sequence). This CDR3 is 13 amino acids long. The sample is drawn from a study of CXCR3-negative and CXCR3-positive naive CD8 T cells. Background on the study: There were about 140 million TRB reads altogether, and each library had about 1.5 +/- 0.3 million of them. Findings and limits, study-wide: Against CXCR3-negative naive cells, CXCR3-positive naive cells showed more hydrophobic TRB CDR3s. Researchers reported similar TRBV-TRBJ usage in naive CXCR3-negative and CXCR3-positive cells, though memory differed.

The TRB cDNA libraries were prepared by 5' RACE with UMI labels. TCRdb reprocessed the 5' RACE reads; each CDR3 protein has one entry and no DNA is given. The sample's table shows about 86,000 distinct CDR3 sequences. Specimen: naive CXCR3+ CD8+ T cells from blood. Subset defined: CD45RO-CCR7+CD27+CD95- naive CD8+ T cells expressing CXCR3 (TNR3+). This TCR was sampled from a human donor in good health. Some clones in this sample may be carry-over from other donors' samples. This sequence joins TRBV20-1 and TRBJ2-2; TCRdb reports TRBD1, a call that lacks DNA to check it against. CDR3 region: CSARTGETGELFF.